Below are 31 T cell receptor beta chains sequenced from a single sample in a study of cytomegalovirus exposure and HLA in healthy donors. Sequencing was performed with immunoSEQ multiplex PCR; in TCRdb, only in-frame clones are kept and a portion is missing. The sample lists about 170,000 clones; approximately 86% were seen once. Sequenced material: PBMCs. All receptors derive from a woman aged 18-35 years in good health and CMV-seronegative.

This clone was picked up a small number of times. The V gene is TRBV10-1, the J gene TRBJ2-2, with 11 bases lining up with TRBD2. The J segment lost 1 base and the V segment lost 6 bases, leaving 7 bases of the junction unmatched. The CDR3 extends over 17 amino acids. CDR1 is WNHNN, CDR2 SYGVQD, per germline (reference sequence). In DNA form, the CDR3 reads TGCGCCAGCAGCCGGGTTGGACTAGCGGGGAACACCGGGGAGCTGTTTTTT. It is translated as CASSRVGLAGNTGELFF.

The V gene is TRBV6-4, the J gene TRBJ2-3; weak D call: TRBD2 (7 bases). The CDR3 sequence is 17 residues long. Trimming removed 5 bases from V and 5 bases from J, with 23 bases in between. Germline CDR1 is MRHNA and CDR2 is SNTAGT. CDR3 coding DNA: TGTGCCAGCAGTCCGGAAAATTTGGGGGGGGCCAGAGATACGCAGTATTTT. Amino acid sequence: CASSPENLGGARDTQYF.

CDR3 residues: CASSLPVLGTGELFF. CDR3 bases: TGTGCCAGCAGCTTACCGGTCCTCGGGACCGGGGAGCTGTTTTTT. The genes are TRBV7-9 and TRBJ2-2; unclear D gene. The CDR3 spans 15 residues. CDR1 is SEHNR, CDR2 FQNEAQ, per germline (reference sequence). Deletions cut 2 bases from V and 5 bases from J, with 12 bases between.

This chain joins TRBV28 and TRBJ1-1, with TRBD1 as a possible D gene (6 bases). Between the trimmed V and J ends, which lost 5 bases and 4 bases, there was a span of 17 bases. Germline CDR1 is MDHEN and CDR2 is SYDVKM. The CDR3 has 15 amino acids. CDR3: CASSPLDSTFTEAFF. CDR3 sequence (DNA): TGTGCCAGCAGTCCGCTGGACAGCACTTTCACTGAAGCTTTCTTT.

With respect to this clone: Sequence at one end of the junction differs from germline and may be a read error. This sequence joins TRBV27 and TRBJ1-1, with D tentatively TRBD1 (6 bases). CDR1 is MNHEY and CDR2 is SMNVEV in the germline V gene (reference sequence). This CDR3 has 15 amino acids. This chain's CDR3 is CASSFTDSVNSEAFF. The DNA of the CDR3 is TGTGCCAGCAGTTTTACGGACAGCGTCAACAGTGAAGCTTTCTTT.

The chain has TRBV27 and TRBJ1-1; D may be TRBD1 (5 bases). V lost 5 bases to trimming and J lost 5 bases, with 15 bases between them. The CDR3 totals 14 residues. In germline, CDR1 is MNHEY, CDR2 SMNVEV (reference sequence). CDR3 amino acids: CASSPTHGGTEAFF. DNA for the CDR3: TGTGCCAGCAGTCCTACCCATGGGGGGACTGAAGCTTTCTTT.

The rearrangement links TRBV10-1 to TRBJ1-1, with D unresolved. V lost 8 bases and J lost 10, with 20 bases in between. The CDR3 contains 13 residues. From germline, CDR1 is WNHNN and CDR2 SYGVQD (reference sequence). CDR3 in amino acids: CASPGESKKGAFF. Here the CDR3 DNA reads TGCGCCAGCCCCGGGGAGAGTAAGAAGGGAGCTTTCTTT.

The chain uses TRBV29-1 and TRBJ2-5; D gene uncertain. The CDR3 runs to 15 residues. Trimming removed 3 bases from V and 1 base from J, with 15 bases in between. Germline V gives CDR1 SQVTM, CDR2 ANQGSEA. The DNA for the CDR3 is TGCAGCGTTGACATCACAGCCTCACCCCAAGAGACCCAGTACTTC. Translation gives CSVDITASPQETQYF.

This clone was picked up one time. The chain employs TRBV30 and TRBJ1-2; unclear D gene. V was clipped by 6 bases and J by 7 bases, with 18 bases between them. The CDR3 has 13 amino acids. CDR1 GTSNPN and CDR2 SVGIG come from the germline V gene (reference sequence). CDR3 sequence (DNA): TGTGCCTGTCCCCGGAGGGAGGGAGGTGGCTACACCTTC. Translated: CACPRREGGGYTF.

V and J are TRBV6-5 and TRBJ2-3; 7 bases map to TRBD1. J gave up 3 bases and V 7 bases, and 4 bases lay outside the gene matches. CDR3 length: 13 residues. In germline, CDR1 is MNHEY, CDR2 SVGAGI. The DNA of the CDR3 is TGTGCCAGCACCAAGACAGGGACAGATACGCAGTATTTT. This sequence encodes CASTKTGTDTQYF.

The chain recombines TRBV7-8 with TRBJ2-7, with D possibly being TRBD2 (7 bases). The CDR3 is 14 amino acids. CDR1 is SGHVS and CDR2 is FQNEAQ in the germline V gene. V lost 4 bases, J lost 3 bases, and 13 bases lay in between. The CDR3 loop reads CASSSQGGGYEQYF. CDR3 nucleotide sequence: TGTGCCAGCAGCTCTCAAGGGGGGGGCTACGAGCAGTACTTC.

CDR3 sequence: CASNWASNQPQHF. For the CDR3, the DNA is TGTGCCAGCAACTGGGCAAGCAATCAGCCCCAGCATTTT. The V call is TRBV28, the J call TRBJ1-5; D gene unclear. This CDR3 has 13 residues. Germline V gene lookup returns CDR1 MDHEN and CDR2 SYDVKM. Trimming took 7 bases from V and 1 from J, leaving 8 bases between them.

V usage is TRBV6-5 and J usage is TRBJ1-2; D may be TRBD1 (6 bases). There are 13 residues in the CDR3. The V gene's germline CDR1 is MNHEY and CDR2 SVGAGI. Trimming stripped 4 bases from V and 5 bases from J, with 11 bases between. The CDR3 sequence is CASSSDRQYGYTF. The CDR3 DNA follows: TGTGCCAGCAGTTCGGACAGACAATATGGCTACACCTTC.

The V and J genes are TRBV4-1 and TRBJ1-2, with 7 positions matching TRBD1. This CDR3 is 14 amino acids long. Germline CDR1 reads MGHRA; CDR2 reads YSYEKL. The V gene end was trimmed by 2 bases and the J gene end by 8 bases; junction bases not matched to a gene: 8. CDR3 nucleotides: TGCGCCAGCAGCCAATTCTCCGGGACAGTCGGCTACACCTTC. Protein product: CASSQFSGTVGYTF.

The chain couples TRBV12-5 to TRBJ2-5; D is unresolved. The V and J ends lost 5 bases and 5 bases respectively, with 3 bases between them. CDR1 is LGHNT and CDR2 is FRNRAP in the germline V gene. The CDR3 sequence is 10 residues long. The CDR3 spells CASGTETQYF. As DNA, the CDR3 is TGTGCTAGTGGTACTGAGACCCAGTACTTC.

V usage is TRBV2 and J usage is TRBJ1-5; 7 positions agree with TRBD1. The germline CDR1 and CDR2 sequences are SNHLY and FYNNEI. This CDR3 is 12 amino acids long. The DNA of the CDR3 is TGTGCTACGGGACAGCTTAATCAGCCCCAGCATTTT. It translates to CATGQLNQPQHF.

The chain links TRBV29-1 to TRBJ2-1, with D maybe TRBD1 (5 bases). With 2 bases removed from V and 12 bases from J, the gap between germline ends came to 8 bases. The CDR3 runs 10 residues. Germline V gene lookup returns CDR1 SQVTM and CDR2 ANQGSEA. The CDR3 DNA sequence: TGCAGCGTTGAAAGGGGCGGGCAGTTCTTC. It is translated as CSVERGGQFF.

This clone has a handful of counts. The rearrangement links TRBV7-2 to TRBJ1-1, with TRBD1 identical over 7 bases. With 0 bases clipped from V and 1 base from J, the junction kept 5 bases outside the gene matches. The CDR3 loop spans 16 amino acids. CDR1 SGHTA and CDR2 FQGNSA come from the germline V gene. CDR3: CASSLAGGLRNTEAFF. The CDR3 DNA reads TGTGCCAGCAGCTTAGCAGGGGGCCTAAGGAACACTGAAGCTTTCTTT.

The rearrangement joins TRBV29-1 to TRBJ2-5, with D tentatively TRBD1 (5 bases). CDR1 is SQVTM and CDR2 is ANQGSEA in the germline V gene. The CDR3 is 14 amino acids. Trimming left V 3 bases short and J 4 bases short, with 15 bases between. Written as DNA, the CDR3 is TGCAGCGTTGAGGGATGGGGCTCCCCAGAGACCCAGTACTTC. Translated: CSVEGWGSPETQYF.

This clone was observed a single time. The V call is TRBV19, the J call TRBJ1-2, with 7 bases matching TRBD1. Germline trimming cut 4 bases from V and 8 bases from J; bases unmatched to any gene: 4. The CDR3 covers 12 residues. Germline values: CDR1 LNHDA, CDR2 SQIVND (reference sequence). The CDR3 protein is CASSTGQLGYTF. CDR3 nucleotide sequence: TGTGCCAGTAGTACGGGACAGTTGGGCTACACCTTC. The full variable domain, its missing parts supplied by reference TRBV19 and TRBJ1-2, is DGGITQSPKYLFRKEGQNVTLSCEQNLNHDAMYWYRQDPGQGLRLIYYSQIVNDFQKGDIAEGYSVSREKKESFPLTVTSAQKNPTAFYLCASSTGQLGYTFGSGTRLTVV.

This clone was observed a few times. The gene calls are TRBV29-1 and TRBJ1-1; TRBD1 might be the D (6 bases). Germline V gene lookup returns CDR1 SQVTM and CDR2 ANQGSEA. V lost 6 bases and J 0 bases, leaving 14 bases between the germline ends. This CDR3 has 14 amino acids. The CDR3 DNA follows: TGCAGCGTCCCGACAGGACTCATGAACACTGAAGCTTTCTTT. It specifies CSVPTGLMNTEAFF.

The CDR3, as DNA: TGCGCCAGCAGCCAAGAGATACAGGGAGTCTACTACGAGCAGTACTTC. Translating gives CASSQEIQGVYYEQYF. This chain connects TRBV4-1 to TRBJ2-7; D might be TRBD1 (6 bases). Germline CDR1 MGHRA, CDR2 YSYEKL. CDR3 size: 16 residues. V lost 0 bases and J lost 3, with 15 bases in between.

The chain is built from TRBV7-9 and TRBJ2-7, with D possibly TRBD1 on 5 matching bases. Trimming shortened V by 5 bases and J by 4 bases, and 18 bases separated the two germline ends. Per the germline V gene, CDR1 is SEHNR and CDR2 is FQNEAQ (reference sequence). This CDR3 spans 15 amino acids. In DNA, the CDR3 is TGTGCCAGCAGCCGACAGCCCAACTCGCCATACGAGCAGTACTTC. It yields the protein CASSRQPNSPYEQYF.

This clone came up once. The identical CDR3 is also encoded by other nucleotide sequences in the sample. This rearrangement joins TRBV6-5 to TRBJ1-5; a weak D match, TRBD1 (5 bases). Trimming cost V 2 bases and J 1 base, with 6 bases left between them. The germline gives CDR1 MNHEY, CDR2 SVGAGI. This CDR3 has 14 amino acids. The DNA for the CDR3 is TGTGCCAGCAGTTACGGGGGGAGCAATCAGCCCCAGCATTTT. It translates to CASSYGGSNQPQHF.

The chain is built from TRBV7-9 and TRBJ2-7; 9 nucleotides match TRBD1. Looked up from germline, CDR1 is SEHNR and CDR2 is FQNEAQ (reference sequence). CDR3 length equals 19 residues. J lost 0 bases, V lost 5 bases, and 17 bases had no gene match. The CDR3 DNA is TGTGCCAGCAGCGGTACCGGGACAGGGACAACCGCCGTCTCCTACGAGCAGTACTTC. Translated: CASSGTGTGTTAVSYEQYF.

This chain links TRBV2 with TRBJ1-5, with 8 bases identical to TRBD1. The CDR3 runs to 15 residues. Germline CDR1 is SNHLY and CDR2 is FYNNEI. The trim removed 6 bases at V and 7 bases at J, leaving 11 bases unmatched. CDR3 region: CASRESTGGGQPQHF. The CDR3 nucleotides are TGTGCCAGCAGGGAATCTACAGGGGGGGGGCAGCCCCAGCATTTT.

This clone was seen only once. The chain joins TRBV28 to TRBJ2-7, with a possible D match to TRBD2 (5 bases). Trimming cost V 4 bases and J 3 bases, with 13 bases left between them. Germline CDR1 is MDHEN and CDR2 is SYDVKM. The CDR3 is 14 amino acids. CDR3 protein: CASSSPGNFYEQYF. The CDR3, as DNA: TGTGCCAGCAGTTCCCCCGGGAACTTCTACGAGCAGTACTTC.

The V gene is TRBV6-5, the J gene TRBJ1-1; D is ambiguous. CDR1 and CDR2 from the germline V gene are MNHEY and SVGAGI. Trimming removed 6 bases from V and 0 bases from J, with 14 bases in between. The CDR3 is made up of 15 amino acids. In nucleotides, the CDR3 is TGTGCCAGCAGAGACCGACGGGGAATGAACACTGAAGCTTTCTTT. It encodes CASRDRRGMNTEAFF.

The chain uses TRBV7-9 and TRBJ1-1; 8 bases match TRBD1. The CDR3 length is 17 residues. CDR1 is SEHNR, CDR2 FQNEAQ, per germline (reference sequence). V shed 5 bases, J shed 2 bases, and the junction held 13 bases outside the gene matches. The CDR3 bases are TGTGCCAGCAGCCCCCGACAGAAGACAGGGGAAAACACTGAAGCTTTCTTT. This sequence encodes CASSPRQKTGENTEAFF.

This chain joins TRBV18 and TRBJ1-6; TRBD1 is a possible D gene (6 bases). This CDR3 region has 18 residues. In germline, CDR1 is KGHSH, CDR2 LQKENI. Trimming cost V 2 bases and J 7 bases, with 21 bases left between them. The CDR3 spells CASSPRGGGASPNSPLHF. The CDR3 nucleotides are TGTGCCAGCTCACCAAGAGGGGGGGGCGCGAGCCCCAATTCACCCCTCCACTTT.

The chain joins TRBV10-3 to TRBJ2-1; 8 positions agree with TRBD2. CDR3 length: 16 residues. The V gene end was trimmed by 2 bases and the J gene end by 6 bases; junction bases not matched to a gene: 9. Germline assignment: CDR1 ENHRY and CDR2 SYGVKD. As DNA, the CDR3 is TGTGCCATCAGTGAGCCCTATAGCGGGGCCGGCAATGAGCAGTTCTTC. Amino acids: CAISEPYSGAGNEQFF.